A selection of T cell receptor beta chains follows, all from one sample in a study of blood T cell repertoires in COVID-19. Sequencing was performed with immunoSEQ multiplex PCR; in TCRdb, only in-frame clones are kept and a portion is missing. The table records some 140,000 clones, 70% to 90% of them present only once. The specimen was peripheral blood. The receptor set was obtained from a man in his fifties or sixties with COVID-19, enrolled during active disease. Each CDR3 is given with its conserved first and last residue. Each record gives: clone size, J gene, CDR3 length, D gene, V gene, CDR3 protein, CDR3 DNA. A D gene is named only where the DNA matches it firmly. Clone size appears in some rows only: once, few, many, or a class for an expanded clone.

NA	TRBJ1-2	15	NA	TRBV28	CASSPIRYRVDGYTF	TGTGCCAGCAGTCCGATCCGGTACAGGGTAGATGGCTACACCTTC
NA	TRBJ2-1	15	TRBD1	TRBV18	CASSNRQGDYNEQFF	TGTGCCAGCTCTAATAGACAGGGGGACTACAATGAGCAGTTCTTC
NA	TRBJ1-1	15	NA	TRBV11-2	CASSYRQAMRTEAFF	TGTGCCAGCAGCTACCGACAGGCAATGAGGACTGAAGCTTTCTTT
NA	TRBJ1-1	14	NA	TRBV5-6	CASSRRSGNTEAFF	TGTGCCAGCAGCAGGCGTAGCGGGAACACTGAAGCTTTCTTT
few	TRBJ1-1	15	NA	TRBV18	CASSPQRGLNTEAFF	TGTGCCAGCTCACCGCAACGGGGGTTGAACACTGAAGCTTTCTTT
NA	TRBJ1-2	16	TRBD1	TRBV6-5	CASSYLTGGSNYGYTF	TGTGCCAGCAGTTACCTTACAGGGGGCTCTAACTATGGCTACACCTTC
NA	TRBJ2-7	17	NA	TRBV5-6	CASSLEQGLRLPYEQYF	TGTGCCAGCAGCTTGGAGCAGGGTCTCAGGTTACCCTACGAGCAGTACTTC
NA	TRBJ2-5	16	NA	TRBV10-3	CAISPTIQGGQETQYF	TGTGCCATCAGCCCTACAATCCAGGGTGGACAAGAGACCCAGTACTTC
NA	TRBJ1-5	14	NA	TRBV19	CASSLQGGNQPQHF	TGTGCCAGTAGTTTACAGGGAGGCAATCAGCCCCAGCATTTT
NA	TRBJ1-1	14	TRBD1	TRBV7-9	CASSLDRLNTEAFF	TGTGCCAGCAGCCTGGACAGGCTGAACACTGAAGCTTTCTTT
once	TRBJ2-7	15	NA	TRBV18	CASSQPRVWGREQYF	TGTGCCAGCTCACAACCCAGGGTCTGGGGGCGCGAGCAGTACTTC
NA	TRBJ1-5	14	NA	TRBV28	CASSLLAANQPQHF	TGTGCCAGCAGTTTATTGGCCGCCAATCAGCCCCAGCATTTT
NA	TRBJ1-5	15	NA	TRBV28	CASSFSRGGNQPQHF	TGTGCCAGCAGTTTCAGCCGGGGAGGCAATCAGCCCCAGCATTTT
NA	TRBJ2-7	13	NA	TRBV7-9	CASSIGTIGWQYF	TGTGCCAGCAGCATTGGGACAATCGGGTGGCAGTACTTC
NA	TRBJ1-1	11	NA	TRBV7-2	CASSRTAEAFF	TGTGCCAGCTCCCGAACAGCTGAAGCTTTCTTT
NA	TRBJ2-4	14	TRBD2	TRBV27	CASSPTSASLIQYF	TGTGCCAGCAGTCCAACTAGCGCCAGCCTTATTCAGTACTTC
NA	TRBJ2-3	15	TRBD2	TRBV2	CASSVSGMSTDTQYF	TGTGCCAGCAGTGTAAGCGGGATGAGCACAGATACGCAGTATTTT
NA	TRBJ2-3	15	TRBD1	TRBV2	CASSQQGLSTDTQYF	TGTGCCAGCAGTCAACAGGGGCTTAGCACAGATACGCAGTATTTT
NA	TRBJ2-1	9	NA	TRBV6-1	CASTGEQFF	TGTGCCAGCACGGGAGAGCAGTTCTTC
once	TRBJ1-3	14	NA	TRBV9	CASSEQVSGNTIYF	TGTGCCAGCAGCGAGCAGGTTTCAGGAAACACCATATATTTT
NA	TRBJ1-1	15	NA	TRBV18	CASSPLDTGNTEAFF	TGTGCCAGCTCACCACTAGATACAGGGAACACTGAAGCTTTCTTT
NA	TRBJ2-2	17	TRBD1	TRBV13	CASSSSGTGDLTGELFF	TGTGCCAGCAGCTCATCCGGGACAGGGGACCTCACCGGGGAGCTGTTTTTT
NA	TRBJ2-1	17	TRBD2	TRBV28	CASSPSPGLAQSNEQFF	TGTGCCAGCAGTCCGTCTCCGGGACTAGCCCAAAGCAATGAGCAGTTCTTC
NA	TRBJ2-1	15	TRBD2	TRBV6-1	CASSETLAGAHEQFF	TGTGCCAGCAGTGAAACTCTAGCGGGGGCCCATGAGCAGTTCTTC
NA	TRBJ1-2	14	NA	TRBV28	CASSIQVPLDGYTF	TGTGCCAGCAGTATACAGGTCCCCCTAGATGGCTACACCTTC
NA	TRBJ1-3	12	NA	TRBV20-1	CSASPGGNTIYF	TGCAGTGCTAGTCCCGGTGGAAACACCATATATTTT
once	TRBJ2-3	15	TRBD1	TRBV7-2	CASSLTGGEADTQYF	TGTGCCAGCAGCCTAACAGGGGGCGAGGCAGATACGCAGTATTTT
few	TRBJ1-2	13	TRBD1	TRBV4-3	CASSQPGGYGYTF	TGCGCCAGCAGCCAACCAGGGGGCTATGGCTACACCTTC
NA	TRBJ2-1	15	TRBD2	TRBV6-5	CASSSGGLTYNEQFF	TGTGCCAGCAGTTCGGGGGGGTTAACCTACAATGAGCAGTTCTTC
NA	TRBJ2-5	14	NA	TRBV11-3	CASSASGISETQYF	TGTGCCAGCAGCGCATCAGGGATCTCAGAGACCCAGTACTTC
NA	TRBJ2-1	14	NA	TRBV3-1/TRBV3-2	CASSQVDSTKEQFF	TGTGCCAGCAGCCAAGTGGACTCCACTAAGGAGCAGTTCTTC
NA	TRBJ2-1	17	NA	TRBV25-1	CASRGPGSVSSYNEQFF	TGTGCCAGCAGGGGGCCTGGATCAGTTAGCTCCTACAATGAGCAGTTCTTC
few	TRBJ1-1	15	TRBD1	TRBV6-1	CASSDPGTGDTEAFF	TGTGCCAGCAGTGACCCCGGGACAGGGGACACTGAAGCTTTCTTT
NA	TRBJ2-5	14	NA	TRBV7-8	CASSLRTLPETQYF	TGTGCCAGCAGCCTTAGGACTCTCCCAGAGACCCAGTACTTC
NA	TRBJ2-2	15	TRBD2	TRBV7-3	CASSRSGIDTGELFF	TGTGCCAGCAGCCGAAGCGGGATAGATACCGGGGAGCTGTTTTTT
NA	TRBJ1-3	15	TRBD1	TRBV5-1	CASSPGTGAGNTIYF	TGCGCCAGCAGCCCAGGGACAGGGGCTGGAAACACCATATATTTT
NA	TRBJ2-5	14	TRBD2	TRBV9	CASSVSGNWETQYF	TGTGCCAGCAGCGTTAGCGGGAATTGGGAGACCCAGTACTTC
NA	TRBJ1-2	14	TRBD1	TRBV6-5	CASSHGTANYGYTF	TGTGCCAGCAGTCACGGGACAGCTAACTATGGCTACACCTTC
NA	TRBJ1-2	17	TRBD1	TRBV6-6	CASSQGPSGTGRHGYTF	TGTGCCAGCAGTCAGGGGCCTTCCGGGACAGGGAGGCATGGCTACACCTTC